This entry lists 32 T cell receptor beta chains sequenced from one sample in a study of memory CD4+ T cells and cytomegalovirus serostatus. Single viable CD3+CD4+CD8-CD45RO+ cells were sorted as the memory CD4+ T cells. Libraries were prepared by immunoSEQ multiplex PCR; TCRdb keeps only in-frame clonotypes and omits some of them. The sample lists around 61,000 clones; 82% were seen once. The specimen was memory CD4+ T cells from blood. These receptors were taken from an adult in good health and CMV-seronegative.

This chain joins TRBV7-8 and TRBJ2-4; the D gene could be TRBD1 or TRBD2 (6 bases each). Germline CDR1 reads SGHVS; CDR2 reads FQNEAQ. This CDR3 contains 14 residues. V was trimmed by 5 bases and J by 1 base, leaving 9 bases between them. DNA for the CDR3: TGTGCCAGCAGCCGAGGGGGGGCCAAAAACATTCAGTACTTC. Amino acids: CASSRGGAKNIQYF.

The chain joins TRBV7-3 to TRBJ2-3, with TRBD2 matching over 7 bases. There are 19 residues in the CDR3. Germline-derived CDR1 and CDR2 are SGHTA and FQGTGA. The V segment lost 1 base and the J segment 0 bases; nucleotides outside the gene matches: 13. The CDR3 nucleotides are TGTGCCAGCAGCTTAAGGGGAGGGCGGGGGACCTCTAGCACAGATACGCAGTATTTT. Its protein is CASSLRGGRGTSSTDTQYF.

The gene calls are TRBV5-1 and TRBJ1-4; the D gene is possibly TRBD1 (5 bases). CDR3 length equals 14 residues. Germline values: CDR1 SGHRS, CDR2 YFSETQ. The V and J ends lost 3 bases and 5 bases respectively, with 11 bases between them. CDR3 bases: TGCGCCAGCAGCTGGGCAGGGCGGAATGAAAAACTGTTTTTT. Protein: CASSWAGRNEKLFF.

The J gene is TRBJ2-2, the V gene TRBV2, with 7 positions matching TRBD2. Germline CDR1 SNHLY, CDR2 FYNNEI. The V segment lost 11 bases and the J segment 3 bases; nucleotides outside the gene matches: 9. The CDR3 covers 14 residues. CDR3 sequence reads: CAGRGGRDTGELFF. CDR3 coding DNA: TGTGCCGGGAGGGGAGGAAGGGACACCGGGGAGCTGTTTTTT.

The chain employs TRBV9 and TRBJ2-2; D is ambiguous. Germline CDR1 is SGDLS and CDR2 is YYNGEE. The CDR3 totals 15 residues. V was shortened by 2 bases and J by 0 bases, with 8 bases between the two germline ends. The CDR3 nucleotides read TGTGCCAGCAGCGTTGATAGTACGAACACCGGGGAGCTGTTTTTT. Its protein is CASSVDSTNTGELFF.

This clone was seen a handful of times. The chain carries TRBV28 and TRBJ1-2; 7 positions agree with TRBD1. From germline, CDR1 is MDHEN and CDR2 SYDVKM. The CDR3 spans 15 residues. The V gene end was trimmed by 5 bases and the J gene end by 8 bases; junction bases not matched to a gene: 14. The CDR3 reads CASSETQGSSGGYTF. CDR3 nucleotides: TGTGCCAGCAGTGAAACACAGGGGTCGTCGGGAGGCTACACCTTC.

CDR3 coding DNA: TGTGCCAGCTCACCACCGGGGCAAGGCAGGGGGTTCTTC. Its translation: CASSPPGQGRGFF. V and J are TRBV18 and TRBJ2-1, with a tentative D call TRBD1 (6 bases). CDR1 is KGHSH and CDR2 is LQKENI in the germline V gene. The CDR3 totals 13 residues. V was shortened by 0 bases and J by 15 bases, with 15 bases between the two germline ends.

V is TRBV6-4 and J is TRBJ1-1, with D hard to call. This CDR3 is built from 13 residues. The ends were cut back, 3 bases at V and 1 base at J, with 6 bases in the middle. Germline V CDR1 and CDR2: MRHNA, SNTAGT. CDR3 DNA: TGTGCCAGCAGTGAAAAAGAGAACACTGAAGCTTTCTTT. It yields the protein CASSEKENTEAFF.

J is TRBJ1-5 and V is TRBV6-6, with D possibly matching TRBD1 (6 bases). CDR3 length equals 16 residues. In germline, CDR1 is MNHNY, CDR2 SVGAGI (reference sequence). The V end was cut by 7 bases, the J end by 6 bases, with 22 bases between. CDR3 DNA sequence: TGTGCCAGCACTCCACGGGCAGGGGATGGGGGTCAGCCCCAGCATTTT. Residues: CASTPRAGDGGQPQHF.

The rearrangement links TRBV4-3 to TRBJ1-3; D perhaps matches TRBD1 (6 bases). The length of the CDR3 is 17 residues. V shed 0 bases and J shed 3 bases, with 15 bases lying between them. Germline-derived CDR1 and CDR2 are LGHNA and YSLEER. This chain's CDR3 is CASSQDRGGHYGNTIYF. The CDR3 DNA sequence: TGCGCCAGCAGCCAAGATCGGGGGGGGCACTATGGAAACACCATATATTTT.

The chain has TRBV19 and TRBJ1-1; possible D gene TRBD1, 5 bases. V lost 3 bases and J lost 3, with 8 bases in between. The CDR3 spans 13 residues. Germline lookup yields CDR1 LNHDA and CDR2 SQIVND (reference sequence). In DNA, the CDR3 is TGTGCCAGTAGTATCGGGGGTTACACTGAAGCTTTCTTT. It specifies CASSIGGYTEAFF.

The rearrangement joins TRBV6-1 to TRBJ1-2; D may be TRBD1 (6 bases). Per the germline V gene, CDR1 is MNHNS and CDR2 is SASEGT. V was cut by 2 bases and J by 7 bases, with 11 bases left in between. CDR3 size: 13 residues. Here the CDR3 DNA reads TGTGCCAGCAGTGAAATGGGGGGCTTTGGCTACACCTTC. Amino acid sequence: CASSEMGGFGYTF.

This chain connects TRBV4-3 to TRBJ2-3; 8 nucleotides line up with TRBD2. The CDR3 has 13 residues. Trimming took 3 bases from V and 6 from J; bases not matched to a gene: 2. Germline V gene data show CDR1 as LGHNA and CDR2 as YSLEER. This CDR3 reads CASSQREADTQYF. Written as DNA, the CDR3 is TGCGCCAGCAGCCAGCGGGAGGCGGATACGCAGTATTTT.

The V gene is TRBV18, the J gene TRBJ2-1, with TRBD2 matching 7 bases. The CDR3 is 15 amino acids. Trimming cost V 5 bases and J 6 bases; bases outside gene matches: 10. Looked up from germline, CDR1 is KGHSH and CDR2 is LQKENI. The CDR3 sequence: CASSAPGTGGNEQFF. CDR3 DNA sequence: TGTGCCAGCTCAGCCCCCGGCACGGGGGGCAATGAGCAGTTCTTC.

This clone was counted between two and nine times. The V and J genes are TRBV9 and TRBJ2-7; 8 nucleotides line up with TRBD1. Germline assignment: CDR1 SGDLS and CDR2 YYNGEE. The CDR3 extends over 15 amino acids. After removal of 1 base from V and 1 base from J, the junction contained 4 bases not matched to a gene. This chain's CDR3 is CASSVSGGGSYEQYF. CDR3 bases: TGTGCCAGCAGCGTATCAGGGGGCGGATCCTACGAGCAGTACTTC.

The CDR3 sequence is CASSERNEKLFF. CDR3 DNA: TGTGCCAGCAGTGAACGCAATGAAAAACTGTTTTTT. V and J are TRBV6-1 and TRBJ1-4; no reliable D call. Germline V lookup: CDR1 MNHNS, CDR2 SASEGT. The germline V and J ends were trimmed by 2 bases and 5 bases, with 3 bases remaining between them. The CDR3 extends over 12 amino acids.

The chain couples TRBV6-1 to TRBJ1-1; D unclear. Trimming stripped 2 bases from V and 1 base from J, with 11 bases between. Germline V lookup: CDR1 MNHNS, CDR2 SASEGT. There are 15 residues in the CDR3. This CDR3 reads CASSEYQYSNTEAFF. The CDR3 region has the DNA TGTGCCAGCAGTGAATATCAGTACTCGAACACTGAAGCTTTCTTT.

The V and J genes are TRBV7-3 and TRBJ2-2, with D perhaps TRBD1 or TRBD2 (5 bases each). The CDR3 has 16 amino acids. CDR1 is SGHTA and CDR2 is FQGTGA in the germline V gene. Trimming pared 5 bases from V and 0 bases from J, leaving 13 bases between. The CDR3 here is CASSPARGSNTGELFF. The CDR3 DNA follows: TGTGCCAGCAGCCCCGCACGGGGCTCGAACACCGGGGAGCTGTTTTTT.

The rearrangement joins TRBV5-1 to TRBJ2-1, with D maybe TRBD2 (7 bases). CDR3 length equals 15 residues. Per germline, CDR1 SGHRS and CDR2 YFSETQ. Between the trimmed V and J ends, which lost 4 bases and 6 bases, there was a span of 17 bases. Written as DNA, the CDR3 is TGCGCCAGCAGCCTAGACGGGGGGCCACTCAATGAGCAGTTCTTC. It translates to CASSLDGGPLNEQFF.

This clone was counted between two and nine times. The V and J genes are TRBV2 and TRBJ1-5, with 7 bases aligning to TRBD1. The germline V gene has CDR1 SNHLY and CDR2 FYNNEI. The CDR3 has 13 amino acids. Trimming cost V 6 bases and J 4 bases; bases outside gene matches: 3. CDR3 DNA: TGTGCCAGCAGGACGACAGGGAATCAGCCCCAGCATTTT. Translation: CASRTTGNQPQHF.

This clone was seen a few times. This sequence joins TRBV11-2 and TRBJ1-3; D is undetermined. V lost 5 bases to trimming and J lost 9 bases, with 17 bases between them. The CDR3 is made up of 14 amino acids. In germline, CDR1 is SGHAT, CDR2 FQNNGV. The CDR3 DNA reads TGTGCCAGCAGCCCCCCCGGCGGCTGGAGCACCATATATTTT. This codes for CASSPPGGWSTIYF.

The rearrangement links TRBV20-1 to TRBJ2-7; D remains ambiguous. Deletions cut 2 bases from V and 2 bases from J, with 4 bases between. This CDR3 spans 11 amino acids. Per germline, CDR1 DFQATT and CDR2 SNEGSKA (reference sequence). CDR3 sequence: CSARQTYEQYF. In DNA, the CDR3 is TGCAGTGCTAGACAAACCTACGAGCAGTACTTC.

The chain is built from TRBV5-1 and TRBJ2-5, with 8 bases identical to TRBD1. With 3 bases clipped from V and 4 bases from J, the junction kept 5 bases outside the gene matches. Germline CDR1 and CDR2: SGHRS and YFSETQ. This CDR3 has 14 amino acids. The CDR3 DNA reads TGCGCCAGCAGCTCACACACAGGGGGAGAGACCCAGTACTTC. It is translated as CASSSHTGGETQYF.

The chain employs TRBV5-1 and TRBJ1-2, with no clear D. V was cut by 4 bases and J by 4 bases, with 8 bases left in between. This CDR3 spans 12 amino acids. Germline lookup yields CDR1 SGHRS and CDR2 YFSETQ. The CDR3, as DNA: TGCGCCAGCAGCACCTCTTTCTATGGCTACACCTTC. This gives the protein CASSTSFYGYTF.

This chain connects TRBV6-5 to TRBJ2-7; 8 positions match TRBD1. There are 12 residues in the CDR3. Germline V gives CDR1 MNHEY, CDR2 SVGAGI. Germline trimming cut 8 bases from V and 3 bases from J; bases unmatched to any gene: 3. CDR3 region: CASGTGFYEQYF. The CDR3 DNA is TGTGCCAGCGGGACAGGATTCTACGAGCAGTACTTC.

The chain uses TRBV6-6 and TRBJ2-7, with D uncertain. The V end was cut by 6 bases, the J end by 5 bases, with 17 bases between. The V gene's germline CDR1 is MNHNY and CDR2 SVGAGI (reference sequence). This CDR3 is built from 14 residues. The CDR3 protein is CASSLAPEWDEQYF. For the CDR3, the DNA is TGTGCCAGCAGCCTCGCGCCGGAGTGGGACGAGCAGTACTTC.

The chain carries TRBV2 and TRBJ2-5, with 10 bases aligning to TRBD2. The V segment lost 5 bases and the J segment 5 bases; nucleotides outside the gene matches: 8. This CDR3 has 15 residues. Germline-derived CDR1 and CDR2 are SNHLY and FYNNEI. CDR3 sequence reads: CASSLGTSARETQYF. For the CDR3, the DNA is TGTGCCAGCAGTCTTGGGACTAGCGCTCGGGAGACCCAGTACTTC.

The chain has TRBV2 and TRBJ2-3; 8 bases are shared with TRBD2. Germline V gene sequence: CDR1 SNHLY, CDR2 FYNNEI. V was clipped by 2 bases and J by 1 base; unmatched bases: 2. The CDR3 consists of 15 residues. CDR3 nucleotides: TGTGCCAGCAGTGAAACGGGACTAGGCACAGATACGCAGTATTTT. Translation: CASSETGLGTDTQYF.

J is TRBJ1-2 and V is TRBV5-1, with 7 nucleotides matching TRBD1. Germline assignment: CDR1 SGHRS and CDR2 YFSETQ. CDR3 length: 16 residues. V shed 3 bases and J 0 bases; nucleotides not matched to a gene: 8. The CDR3 spells CASSSRGTETNYGYTF. The CDR3 DNA follows: TGCGCCAGCAGCTCCCGCGGGACAGAAACTAACTATGGCTACACCTTC. The full variable domain, its missing parts supplied by reference TRBV5-1 and TRBJ1-2, is KAGVTQTPRYLIKTRGQQVTLSCSPISGHRSVSWYQQTPGQGLQFLFEYFSETQRNKGNFPGRFSGRQFSNSRSEMNVSTLELGDSALYLCASSSRGTETNYGYTFGSGTRLTVV.

V and J are TRBV5-6 and TRBJ2-4; D is undetermined. Germline V gives CDR1 SGHDT, CDR2 YYEEEE. With 2 bases removed from V and 0 bases from J, the gap between germline ends came to 6 bases. CDR3 length equals 14 residues. CDR3 protein: CASSLPGAKNIQYF. In DNA, the CDR3 is TGTGCCAGCAGCTTACCGGGAGCCAAAAACATTCAGTACTTC.

This clone was seen a handful of times. This chain uses TRBV19 with TRBJ1-3, with 9 bases matching TRBD1. The CDR3 is 15 amino acids. Per the germline V gene, CDR1 is LNHDA and CDR2 is SQIVND (reference sequence). V dropped 5 bases and J dropped 0; count of bases not matched to a gene: 2. CDR3 nucleotides: TGTGCCAGTAGTGGACAGGGGAGCTCTGGAAACACCATATATTTT. This encodes CASSGQGSSGNTIYF.

This clone was found a few times. This sequence joins TRBV30 and TRBJ2-1; 8 bases are a match to TRBD2. The CDR3 is 18 amino acids. Germline values: CDR1 GTSNPN, CDR2 SVGIG (reference sequence). The ends lost 2 bases at V and 3 bases at J; junction bases unmatched: 15. For the CDR3, the DNA is TGTGCCTGGAGTACCTTCTTGTCGGGGGGGAATTTCTACAATGAGCAGTTCTTC. Translated: CAWSTFLSGGNFYNEQFF.